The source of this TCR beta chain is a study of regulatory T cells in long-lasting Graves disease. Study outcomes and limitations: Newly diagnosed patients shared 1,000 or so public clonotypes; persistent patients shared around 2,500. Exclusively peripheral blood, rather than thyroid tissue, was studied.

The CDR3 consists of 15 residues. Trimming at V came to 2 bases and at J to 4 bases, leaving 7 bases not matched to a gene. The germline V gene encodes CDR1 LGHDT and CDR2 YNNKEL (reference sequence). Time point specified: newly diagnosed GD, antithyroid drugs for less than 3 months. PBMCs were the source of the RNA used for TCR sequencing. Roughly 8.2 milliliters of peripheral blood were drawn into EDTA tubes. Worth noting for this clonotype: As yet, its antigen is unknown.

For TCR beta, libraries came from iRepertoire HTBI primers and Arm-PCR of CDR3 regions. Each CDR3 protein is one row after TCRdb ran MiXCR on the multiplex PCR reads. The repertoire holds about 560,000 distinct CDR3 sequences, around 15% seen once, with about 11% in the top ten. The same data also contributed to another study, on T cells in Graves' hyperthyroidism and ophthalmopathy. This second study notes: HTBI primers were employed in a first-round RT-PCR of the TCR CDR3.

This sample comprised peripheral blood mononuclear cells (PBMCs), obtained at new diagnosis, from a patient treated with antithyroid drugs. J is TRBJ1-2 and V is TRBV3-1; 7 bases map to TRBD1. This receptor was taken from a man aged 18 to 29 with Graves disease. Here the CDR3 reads CASSQLYGTAYGYTF. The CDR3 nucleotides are TGTGCCAGCAGCCAACTATACGGGACAGCCTATGGCTACACCTTC. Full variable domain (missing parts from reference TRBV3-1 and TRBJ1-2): DTAVSQTPKYLVTQMGNDKSIKCEQNLGHDTMYWYKQDSKKFLKIMFSYNNKELIINETVPNRFSPKSPDKAHLNLHINSLELGDSAVYFCASSQLYGTAYGYTFGSGTRLTVV.